This is a list of T cell receptor beta chains from one sample in a study of T cells in Graves' hyperthyroidism and ophthalmopathy. TCRdb re-analysed the multiplex PCR reads in MiXCR, keeping a single row per CDR3 protein. The table lists about 700,000 distinct CDR3 sequences, just under 45% of them singletons. Material: peripheral blood or thyroid tissue (not recorded which). Every receptor here comes from an adult man with Graves' disease, either hyperthyroidism or ophthalmopathy (not recorded which). Each CDR3 is given with its conserved first and last residue. The order of the fields is D gene, J gene, clone size, V gene, CDR3 protein, CDR3 DNA. A D gene is named only where the DNA matches it firmly. The size of a clone is reported for some rows only, either as once, few or many, or as a class for expanded clones.

- TRBJ2-5 many TRBV7-2 CASSSRRGLETQYF TGTGCCAGCAGCTCAAGAAGGGGATTAGAGACCCAGTACTTC
TRBD1 TRBJ2-7 - TRBV7-9 CASSQHRDRTYEQYF TGTGCCAGCAGCCAACACCGGGACAGGACCTACGAGCAGTACTTC
- TRBJ2-3 many TRBV25-1 CASSTTTDTQYF TGTGCCAGCAGTACCACGACAGATACGCAGTATTTT
- TRBJ1-2 - TRBV24-1 CASSASGDYGYTF TGTGCCAGCAGTGCGTCAGGGGACTATGGCTACACCTTC
TRBD2 TRBJ2-7 - TRBV7-9 CASSSPTSGSSYEQYF TGTGCCAGCAGCTCACCGACTAGCGGGAGCTCCTACGAGCAGTACTTC
- TRBJ2-2 few TRBV11-2 CASSQVWVNTGELFF TGTGCCAGCAGCCAAGTATGGGTCAACACCGGGGAGCTGTTTTTT
TRBD1 TRBJ1-1 - TRBV20-1 CSAIVGQGAMNTEAFF TGCAGTGCTATCGTAGGGCAGGGGGCAATGAACACTGAAGCTTTCTTT
- TRBJ1-5 - TRBV10-3 CATDRLNQPQHF TGTGCCACTGACAGGCTCAATCAGCCCCAGCATTTT
TRBD1 TRBJ1-6 once TRBV4-3 CASRGSGGLNSPLHF TGCGCCAGCAGGGGATCAGGGGGCCTTAATTCACCCCTCCACTTT
- TRBJ1-2 many TRBV29-1 CSVEAPGSYGYTF TGCAGCGTTGAGGCGCCGGGGTCCTATGGCTACACCTTC
- TRBJ1-5 - TRBV10-3 CASSAGTRGSNQPQHF TGTGCCAGCAGTGCCGGGACACGAGGTTCCAATCAGCCCCAGCATTTT
- TRBJ2-7 - TRBV20-1 CSARDPSSYEQYF TGCAGTGCAAGGGACCCGAGCTCCTACGAGCAGTACTTC
TRBD1 TRBJ2-7 few TRBV5-1 CASSPQDRGQGEQYF TGCGCCAGCAGCCCTCAGGACAGGGGGCAGGGCGAGCAGTACTTC
TRBD1 TRBJ1-1 once TRBV24-1 CATSGGIDTEAFF TGTGCCACCTCAGGGGGGATCGACACTGAAGCTTTCTTT
TRBD1 TRBJ1-6 - TRBV9 CASSDPGQAPSSLGYNSPLHF TGTGCCAGCAGTGATCCGGGACAGGCCCCGAGTAGCCTTGGTTATAATTCACCCCTCCACTTT
- TRBJ1-1 few TRBV7-3 CASSLYFGTEAFF TGTGCCAGCAGCTTATATTTCGGGACAGAAGCTTTCTTT
TRBD1 TRBJ1-2 - TRBV29-1 CSAGQGSKHVYTF TGCAGCGCCGGACAGGGGTCCAAACATGTCTACACCTTC
- TRBJ1-3 many TRBV12-3/TRBV12-4 CASSPLNTIYF TGTGCCAGCAGCCCTCTAAACACCATATATTTT
- TRBJ2-7 - TRBV4-1 CASSQEYRVDGEQYF TGCGCCAGCAGCCAAGAGTACAGGGTCGACGGCGAGCAGTACTTC
- TRBJ1-5 many TRBV15 CATSRDPGVGNQPQHF TGTGCCACCAGCAGAGATCCGGGGGTAGGCAATCAGCCCCAGCATTTT
- TRBJ1-5 - TRBV2 CASSETAKHF TGTGCCAGCAGTGAGACCGCTAAGCATTTT
- TRBJ2-7 few TRBV6-5 CASSPELAYDPRIREQYF TGTGCCAGCAGCCCCGAACTAGCCTACGACCCGCGCATTCGCGAGCAGTACTTC
- TRBJ2-6 - TRBV13 CASSLSVFVGGSGANVLTF TGTGCCAGCAGCTTATCAGTATTCGTTGGGGGCTCTGGGGCCAACGTCCTGACTTTC
TRBD2 TRBJ2-7 few TRBV7-2 CASSQPGTSAEQYF TGTGCCAGCAGCCAACCCGGGACTAGCGCCGAGCAGTACTTC
- TRBJ1-3 - TRBV5-4 CGSSLPSWSPGYTIYF TGTGGCAGCAGCCTACCTTCTTGGAGTCCTGGATACACCATATATTTT
- TRBJ2-7 - TRBV7-9 CASSLVLGGRYQTYEQYF TGTGCCAGCAGCTTAGTGTTGGGTGGCAGGTACCAAACCTACGAGCAGTACTTC
- TRBJ2-2 many TRBV7-9 CASSPPGGTAHTGELFF TGTGCCAGCAGCCCACCGGGCGGGACAGCGCACACCGGGGAGCTGTTTTTT
TRBD1 TRBJ1-1 - TRBV25-1 CASSSLQATGATEAFF TGTGCCAGCAGTTCCCTTCAGGCTACAGGGGCTACTGAAGCTTTCTTT
TRBD1 TRBJ1-2 - TRBV5-6 CASSFSRTGGLVASGYTF TGTGCCAGCAGCTTCTCCCGAACAGGGGGATTGGTAGCGAGTGGCTACACCTTC
TRBD1 TRBJ1-5 - TRBV19 CASSRGTGAPADQPQHF TGTGCCAGTAGCCGGGGGACAGGAGCACCTGCAGATCAGCCCCAGCATTTT
- TRBJ2-7 many TRBV2 CASSSDQGEQYF TGTGCCAGCAGTTCCGACCAGGGCGAGCAGTACTTC
TRBD1 TRBJ1-1 - TRBV29-1 CSVDPGGIRTEAFF TGCAGCGTTGATCCAGGGGGCATACGCACTGAAGCTTTCTTT
- TRBJ1-3 - TRBV7-8 CASSIYLCSVKGSGNTIYF -
TRBD1 TRBJ2-5 - TRBV7-9 CASSLGRDRGHGRETQYF TGTGCCAGCAGCTTGGGTCGGGACAGGGGTCATGGCCGAGAGACCCAGTACTTC
- TRBJ1-3 - TRBV10-3 CAISEGGGNTIYF TGTGCCATCAGTGAAGGGGGTGGAAACACCATATATTTT
TRBD1 TRBJ2-5 few TRBV29-1 CSEKKGAEETQYF TGCAGCGAGAAAAAGGGGGCAGAAGAGACCCAGTACTTC
- TRBJ1-6 few TRBV2 CASSYGTVSPLHF TGTGCCAGCAGTTACGGGACGGTGTCACCCCTCCACTTT
TRBD1 TRBJ2-7 - TRBV20-1 CSAKRFTGGSNEQYF TGCAGTGCTAAACGATTTACAGGGGGCTCGAACGAGCAGTACTTC
TRBD2 TRBJ2-7 many TRBV9 CASSVSGSGYEQYF TGTGCCAGCAGCGTAAGCGGGAGTGGCTACGAGCAGTACTTC
- TRBJ2-2 many TRBV29-1 CSGQNTGELFF TGCAGCGGTCAAAACACCGGGGAGCTGTTTTTT
TRBD2 TRBJ2-7 - TRBV7-9 CAWSPRGRAIYEQYF TGTGCCTGGAGCCCCCGCGGGAGGGCCATATACGAGCAGTACTTC
- TRBJ1-6 few TRBV10-3 CAISESGANSPLHF TGTGCCATCAGTGAGTCCGGGGCTAATTCACCCCTCCACTTT
- TRBJ1-1 - TRBV25-1 CATGGPMNTEAFF TGTGCCACCGGAGGTCCCATGAACACTGAAGCTTTCTTT
- TRBJ1-1 - TRBV29-1 CSVVGGAMNTEAFF TGCAGCGTTGTAGGGGGGGCTATGAACACTGAAGCTTTCTTT
TRBD2 TRBJ2-3 few TRBV7-9 CASSLKGGHSTDTQYF TGTGCCAGCAGCTTAAAGGGAGGGCACAGCACAGATACGCAGTATTTT
- TRBJ1-3 - TRBV7-8 CASSLNPAGNTIYF TGTGCCAGCAGCTTAAATCCCGCTGGAAACACCATATATTTT
- TRBJ1-2 many TRBV7-2 CASSFDLAWDYGYTF TGTGCCAGCAGCTTCGACTTGGCTTGGGACTATGGCTACACCTTC
TRBD1 TRBJ1-1 few TRBV7-2 CASSLARGRVTEAFF TGTGCCAGCAGCTTAGCCAGGGGGCGTGTAACTGAAGCTTTCTTT
TRBD1 TRBJ1-1 few TRBV19 CASSPSPGQHTEAFF TGTGCCAGTAGTCCAAGCCCGGGACAGCACACTGAAGCTTTCTTT
- TRBJ1-6 - TRBV11-2 CAWSVEGPDSPLHF TGTGCCTGGAGTGTTGAAGGGCCAGATTCACCCCTCCACTTT
- TRBJ1-2 - TRBV2 CASSFAGLGRIGYTF TGTGCCAGCAGTTTTGCAGGGCTGGGTAGAATAGGCTACACCTTC
- TRBJ2-2 - TRBV5-1 CASTGRVYTGELFF TGCGCCAGCACCGGACGGGTTTACACCGGGGAGCTGTTTTTT
TRBD1 TRBJ1-2 - TRBV6-1 CASSGQGVSGGYTF TGTGCCAGCAGTGGACAGGGCGTATCGGGGGGCTACACCTTC
- TRBJ2-7 many TRBV29-1 CSVEQQYF TGCAGCGTTGAGCAGCAGTACTTC
- TRBJ1-5 few TRBV7-2 CASNLYGTNQPQHF TGTGCCAGCAATCTATACGGGACCAATCAGCCCCAGCATTTT
- TRBJ2-7 - TRBV7-3 CASGPDGYEQYF TGTGCCAGCGGTCCTGACGGCTACGAGCAGTACTTC
TRBD2 TRBJ2-7 - TRBV7-3 CASSYSGLAPSGNYEQYF TGTGCCAGCAGTTACTCGGGCTTGGCGCCTAGCGGAAACTACGAGCAGTACTTC